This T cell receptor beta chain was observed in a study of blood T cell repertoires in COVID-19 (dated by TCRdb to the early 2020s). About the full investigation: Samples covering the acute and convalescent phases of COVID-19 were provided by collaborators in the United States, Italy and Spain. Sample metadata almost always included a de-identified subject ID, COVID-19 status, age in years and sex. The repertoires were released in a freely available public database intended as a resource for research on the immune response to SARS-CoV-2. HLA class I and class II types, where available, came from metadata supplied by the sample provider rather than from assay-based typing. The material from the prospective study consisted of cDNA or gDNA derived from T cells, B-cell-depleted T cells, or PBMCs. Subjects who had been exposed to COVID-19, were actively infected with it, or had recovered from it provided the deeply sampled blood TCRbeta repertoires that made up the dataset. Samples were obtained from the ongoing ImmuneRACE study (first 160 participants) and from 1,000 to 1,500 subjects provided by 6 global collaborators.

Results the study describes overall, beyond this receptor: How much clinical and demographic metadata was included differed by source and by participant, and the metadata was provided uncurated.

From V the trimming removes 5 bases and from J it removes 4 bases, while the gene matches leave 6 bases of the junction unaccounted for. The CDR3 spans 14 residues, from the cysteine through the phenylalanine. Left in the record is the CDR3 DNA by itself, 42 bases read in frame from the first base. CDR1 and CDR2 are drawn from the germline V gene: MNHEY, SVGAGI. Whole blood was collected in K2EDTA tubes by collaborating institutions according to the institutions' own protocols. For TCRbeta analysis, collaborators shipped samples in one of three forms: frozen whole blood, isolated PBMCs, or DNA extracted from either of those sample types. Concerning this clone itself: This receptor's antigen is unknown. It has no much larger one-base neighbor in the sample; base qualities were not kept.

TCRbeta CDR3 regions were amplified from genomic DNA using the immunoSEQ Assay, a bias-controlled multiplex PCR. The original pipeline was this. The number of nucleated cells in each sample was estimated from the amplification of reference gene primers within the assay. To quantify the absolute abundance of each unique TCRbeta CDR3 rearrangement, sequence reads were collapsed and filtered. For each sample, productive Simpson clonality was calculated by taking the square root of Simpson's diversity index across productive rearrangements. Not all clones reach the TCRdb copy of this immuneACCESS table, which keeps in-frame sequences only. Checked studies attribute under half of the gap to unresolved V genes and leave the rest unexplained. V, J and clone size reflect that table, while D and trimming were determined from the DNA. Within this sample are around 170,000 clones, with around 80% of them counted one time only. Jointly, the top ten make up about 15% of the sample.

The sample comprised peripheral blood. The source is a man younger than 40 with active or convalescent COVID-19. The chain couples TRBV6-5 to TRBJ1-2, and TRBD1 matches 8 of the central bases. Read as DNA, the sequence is TGTGCCAGCAGTAATACAGGGGGTTTCTATGGCTACACCTTC. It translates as CASSNTGGFYGYTF.